Listed below are T cell receptor beta chains from one sample, sequenced in a study of T cell responses to AZD1222 COVID-19 vaccine. Only in-frame clones appear in the TCRdb table, and some are missing; sequencing was by immunoSEQ multiplex PCR. The sample includes around 100,000 clones, 80% to 85% of them seen just once. The sequencing used peripheral blood, collected on day 0 of AZD1222 vaccination. The source of these receptors is an adult in good health. The CDR3 runs from the conserved cysteine through the conserved F or W. A D gene is named only where the DNA matches it firmly. The size field is filled for only some rows; it gives once, few, many or a size class.

d_call,clone_size,j_call,v_call,cdr3_nt,cdr3_aa
NA,few,TRBJ2-4,TRBV7-2,TGTGCCAGCAGCTTATTATCCGGGAGTCCGGGAAACATTCAGTACTTC,CASSLLSGSPGNIQYF
TRBD2,NA,TRBJ2-3,TRBV5-1,TGCGCCAGCAGCTTGGGGACTAGGCCGACCGATACGCAGTATTTT,CASSLGTRPTDTQYF
TRBD2,NA,TRBJ2-4,TRBV19,TGTGCCAGTAGTTTCTCCCTTGGGGGGGACATTCAGTACTTC,CASSFSLGGDIQYF
TRBD1,NA,TRBJ1-2,TRBV5-1,TGCGCCAGCAGCTTGGGGACAGGGGCTTTCAACTATGGCTACACCTTC,CASSLGTGAFNYGYTF
NA,NA,TRBJ2-7,TRBV29-1,TGCAGCGTTGCTGAACAGGATAAATCCTACGAGCAGTACTTC,CSVAEQDKSYEQYF
NA,NA,TRBJ1-1,TRBV29-1,TGCAGCGTTGAAAGGGTCGTCGGTAGTGAAGCTTTCTTT,CSVERVVGSEAFF
NA,few,TRBJ1-1,TRBV4-2,TGTGCCAGCAGCCCGTGGGTTACCAACACTGAAGCTTTCTTT,CASSPWVTNTEAFF
NA,NA,TRBJ2-7,TRBV19,TGTGCCAGTAGTACATACCCGAGTGGTTACGGCTACGAGCAGTACTTC,CASSTYPSGYGYEQYF
NA,few,TRBJ1-1,TRBV7-9,TGTGCCAGCAGCTTTTCACAGGGTCCAAAGGCTTTCTTT,CASSFSQGPKAFF
TRBD1,NA,TRBJ2-1,TRBV7-9,TGTGCCAGCAGCTCCGTGAAGGGGGCAGGGCAAAAGTTCTTC,CASSSVKGAGQKFF
TRBD1,NA,TRBJ2-7,TRBV9,TGTGCCAGCAGCGTAGCTGGGGGGACGGGACAGGGGGCCGACGAGCAGTACTTC,CASSVAGGTGQGADEQYF
TRBD1,NA,TRBJ1-4,TRBV24-1,TGTGCCACCAGTCCCGGGACAGGGCATAATGAAAAACTGTTTTTT,CATSPGTGHNEKLFF
NA,NA,TRBJ2-1,TRBV5-1,TGCGCCAGCAGCTTGGGCGGTGACAGGCCCTACAATGAGCAGTTCTTC,CASSLGGDRPYNEQFF
NA,NA,TRBJ1-2,TRBV6-4,TGTGCCAGCAGCGCCGGGACCGCCGCTAACTATGGCTACACCTTC,CASSAGTAANYGYTF
TRBD1,NA,TRBJ1-5,TRBV10-3,TGTGCCATCAGTGCGAACGCAGGGGGGGATAGCAATCAGCCCCAGCATTTT,CAISANAGGDSNQPQHF
NA,NA,TRBJ2-7,TRBV24-1,TGTGCCACCAGTGATCCAGAGGGGGGGCCGGATTACGAGCAGTACTTC,CATSDPEGGPDYEQYF
NA,NA,TRBJ2-5,TRBV24-1,TGTGCCACCAGTGATTTTCAGGGTGCCCAAGAGACCCAGTACTTC,CATSDFQGAQETQYF
NA,NA,TRBJ2-3,TRBV5-4,TGTGCCAGCAGCTTAGGACGGCAGAACACAGATACGCAGTATTTT,CASSLGRQNTDTQYF
NA,NA,TRBJ1-4,TRBV28,TGTGCCAGTTACAAGACCTCACATGAAAAACTGTTTTTT,CASYKTSHEKLFF
TRBD2,few,TRBJ2-1,TRBV7-6,TGTGCCAGCAGCTTAGCTGGCGGGAGAGCGAATGAGCAGTTCTTC,CASSLAGGRANEQFF
NA,NA,TRBJ1-5,TRBV28,TGTGCCAGCAGTTTAAATCGAGGTAGCAATCAGCCCCAGCATTTT,CASSLNRGSNQPQHF
NA,NA,TRBJ1-2,TRBV5-5,TGTGCCAGCAGCTTGACACTTAACTATGGCTACACCTTC,CASSLTLNYGYTF
TRBD1,NA,TRBJ1-5,TRBV19,TGTGCCAGTAGCGGTGGGACAGGCGTTTGGCAGCCCCAGCATTTT,CASSGGTGVWQPQHF
NA,NA,TRBJ2-3,TRBV11-3,TGTGCCAGCAGCTTGGGGCAGACCACAGATACGCAGTATTTT,CASSLGQTTDTQYF
NA,once,TRBJ2-7,TRBV6-6,TGTGCCAGCAGCCTCCGCCCGGAGGGCTACGAGCAGTACTTC,CASSLRPEGYEQYF
NA,NA,TRBJ2-3,TRBV11-2,TGTGCCAGCACCCAGAGGGACGGCCTCACAGATACGCAGTATTTT,CASTQRDGLTDTQYF
NA,NA,TRBJ2-3,TRBV27,TGTGCCACCCAAGGGGGATTTACTAGCACAGATACGCAGTATTTT,CATQGGFTSTDTQYF
TRBD1,NA,TRBJ1-1,TRBV3-1/TRBV3-2,TGTGCCAGCAGCCAAGGTGGGACAGGGAAAGTTGCTGAAGCTTTCTTT,CASSQGGTGKVAEAFF
NA,NA,TRBJ1-5,TRBV6-4,TGTGCCAGCAGTGACTCCCTAAAGCCCCAGCATTTT,CASSDSLKPQHF
TRBD1,NA,TRBJ2-7,TRBV6-2/TRBV6-3,TGTGCCAGCAGTTTCCCAAACTTACAGGGGGCACCCTACGAGCAGTACTTC,CASSFPNLQGAPYEQYF